This T cell receptor beta chain stems from a study of CD8+ T cells in alopecia areata. Study-level points and caveats: Relative to normal scalp, lesional scalp, especially alopecia totalis/universalis, showed higher clonality.

A word on this clone: Antigen specificity is unknown.

Sequencing templates came from extracted RNA that was reverse transcribed into cDNA. Assay used: immunoSEQ multiplex PCR; TCRdb lists only in-frame clones, some missing. The data show 140,000 or so clones, 45% to 60% seen once. Germline V gives CDR1 GTSNPN, CDR2 SVGIG (reference sequence). V lost 7 bases to trimming and J lost 0 bases, with 1 base between them. The length of the CDR3 is 11 residues. The input for sequencing was CD4+ T cells sorted from blood, taken at week 0. J is TRBJ2-6 and V is TRBV30; no firm D call. The origin of this receptor is a human donor with alopecia areata. CDR3 nucleotides: TGTGCCTTCTCTGGGGCCAACGTCCTGACTTTC. Protein: CAFSGANVLTF.